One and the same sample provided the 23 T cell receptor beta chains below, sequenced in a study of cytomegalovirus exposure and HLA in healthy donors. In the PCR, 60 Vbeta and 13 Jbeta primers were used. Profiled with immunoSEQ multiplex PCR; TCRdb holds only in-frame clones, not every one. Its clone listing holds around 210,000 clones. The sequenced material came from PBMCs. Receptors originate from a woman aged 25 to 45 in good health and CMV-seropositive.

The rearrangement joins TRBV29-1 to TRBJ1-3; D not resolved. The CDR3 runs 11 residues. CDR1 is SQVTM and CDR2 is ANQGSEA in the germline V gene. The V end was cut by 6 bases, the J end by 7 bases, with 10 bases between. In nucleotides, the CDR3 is TGCAGCGTACTCCTCTGGAACACCATATATTTT. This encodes CSVLLWNTIYF.

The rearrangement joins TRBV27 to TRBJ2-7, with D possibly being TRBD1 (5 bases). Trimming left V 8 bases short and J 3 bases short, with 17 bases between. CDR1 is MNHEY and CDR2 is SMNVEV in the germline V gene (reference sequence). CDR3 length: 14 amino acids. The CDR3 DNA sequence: TGTGCCAGCTACACCAAGGACATCGTCTACGAGCAGTACTTC. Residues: CASYTKDIVYEQYF.

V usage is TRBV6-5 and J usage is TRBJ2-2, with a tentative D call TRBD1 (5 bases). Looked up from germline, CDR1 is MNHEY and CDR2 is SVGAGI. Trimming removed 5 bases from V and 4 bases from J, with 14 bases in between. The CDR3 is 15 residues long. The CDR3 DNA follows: TGTGCCAGCAGTCCCGACAGACAAACCACCGGGGAGCTGTTTTTT. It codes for CASSPDRQTTGELFF.

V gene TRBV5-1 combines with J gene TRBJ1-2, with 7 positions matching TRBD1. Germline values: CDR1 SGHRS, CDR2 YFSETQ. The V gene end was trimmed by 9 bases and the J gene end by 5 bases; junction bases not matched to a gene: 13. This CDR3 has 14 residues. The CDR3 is CANHRRDRDYGYTF. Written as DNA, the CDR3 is TGCGCCAACCATCGCCGGGACAGAGATTATGGCTACACCTTC.

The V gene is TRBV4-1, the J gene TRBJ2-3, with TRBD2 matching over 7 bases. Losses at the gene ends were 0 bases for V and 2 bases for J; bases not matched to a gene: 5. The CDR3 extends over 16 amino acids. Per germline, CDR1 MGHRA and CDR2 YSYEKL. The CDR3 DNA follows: TGCGCCAGCAGCCAAGATTACGGGACTACCACAGATACGCAGTATTTT. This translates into CASSQDYGTTTDTQYF.

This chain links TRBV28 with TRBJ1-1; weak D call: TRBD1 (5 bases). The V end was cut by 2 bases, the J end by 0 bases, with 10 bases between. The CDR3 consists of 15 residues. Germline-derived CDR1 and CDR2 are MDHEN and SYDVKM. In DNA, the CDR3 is TGTGCCAGCAGTTTAGGGGCAGGGATGAACACTGAAGCTTTCTTT. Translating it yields CASSLGAGMNTEAFF.

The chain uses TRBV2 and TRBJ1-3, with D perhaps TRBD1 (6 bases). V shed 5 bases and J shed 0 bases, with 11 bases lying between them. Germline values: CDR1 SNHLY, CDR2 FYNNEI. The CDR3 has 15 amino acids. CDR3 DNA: TGTGCCAGCAGTACACAGGGCAACTCTGGAAACACCATATATTTT. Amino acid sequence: CASSTQGNSGNTIYF.

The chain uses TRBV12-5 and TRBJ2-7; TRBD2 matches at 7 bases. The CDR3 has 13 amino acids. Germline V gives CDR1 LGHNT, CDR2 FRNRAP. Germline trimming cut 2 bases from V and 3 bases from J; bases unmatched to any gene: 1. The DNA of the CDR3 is TGTGCTAGTGGTTTGTCGGGAGGCTACGAGCAGTACTTC. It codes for CASGLSGGYEQYF.

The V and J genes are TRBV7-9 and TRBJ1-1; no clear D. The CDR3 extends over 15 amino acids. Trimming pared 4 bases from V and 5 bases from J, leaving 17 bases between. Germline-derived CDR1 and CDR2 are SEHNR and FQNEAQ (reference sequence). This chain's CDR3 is CASSSPSGRWTEAFF. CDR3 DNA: TGTGCCAGCAGCTCCCCGTCAGGCAGATGGACTGAAGCTTTCTTT.

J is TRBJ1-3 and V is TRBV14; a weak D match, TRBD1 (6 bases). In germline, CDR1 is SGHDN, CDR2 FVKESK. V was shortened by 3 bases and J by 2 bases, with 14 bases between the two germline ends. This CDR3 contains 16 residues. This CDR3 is CASSQILTGAGNTIYF. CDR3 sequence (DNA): TGTGCCAGCAGCCAGATATTGACAGGAGCTGGAAACACCATATATTTT.

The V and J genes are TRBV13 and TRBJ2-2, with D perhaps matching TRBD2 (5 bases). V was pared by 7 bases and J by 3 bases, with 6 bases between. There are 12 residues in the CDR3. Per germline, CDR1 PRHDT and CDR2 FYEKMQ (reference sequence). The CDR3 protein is CASKEDTGELFF. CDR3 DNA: TGTGCCAGCAAGGAGGACACCGGGGAGCTGTTTTTT.

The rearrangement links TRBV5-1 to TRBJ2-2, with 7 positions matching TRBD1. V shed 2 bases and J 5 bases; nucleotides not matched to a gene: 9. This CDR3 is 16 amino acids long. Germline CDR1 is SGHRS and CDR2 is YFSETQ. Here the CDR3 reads CASSLKQGRTTGELFF. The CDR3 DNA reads TGCGCCAGCAGCTTAAAACAGGGGCGGACGACCGGGGAGCTGTTTTTT.

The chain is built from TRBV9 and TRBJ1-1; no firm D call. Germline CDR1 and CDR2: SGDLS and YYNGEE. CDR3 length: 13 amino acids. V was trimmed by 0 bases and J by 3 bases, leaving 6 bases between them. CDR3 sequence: CASSVAVDTEAFF. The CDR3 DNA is TGTGCCAGCAGCGTAGCGGTAGACACTGAAGCTTTCTTT.

This chain's CDR3 is CASFLDRGDADTQYF. The CDR3 DNA reads TGTGCCAGCTTCTTGGACAGGGGAGATGCAGATACGCAGTATTTT. V gene TRBV18 combines with J gene TRBJ2-3, with 9 bases that match TRBD1. The CDR3 is 15 amino acids. Germline CDR1 is KGHSH and CDR2 is LQKENI. Trimming cost V 7 bases and J 4 bases; bases outside gene matches: 9.

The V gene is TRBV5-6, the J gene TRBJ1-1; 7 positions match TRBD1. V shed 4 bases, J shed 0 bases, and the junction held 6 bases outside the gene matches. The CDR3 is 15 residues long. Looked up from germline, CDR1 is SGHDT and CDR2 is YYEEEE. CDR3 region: CASSGGTALNTEAFF. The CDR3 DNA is TGTGCCAGCAGCGGCGGGACAGCCTTGAACACTGAAGCTTTCTTT.

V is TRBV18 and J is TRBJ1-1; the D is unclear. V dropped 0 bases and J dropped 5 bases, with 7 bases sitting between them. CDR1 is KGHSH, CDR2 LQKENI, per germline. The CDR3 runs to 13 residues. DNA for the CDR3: TGTGCCAGCTCACCACCGGAGGGTACTGAAGCTTTCTTT. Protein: CASSPPEGTEAFF.

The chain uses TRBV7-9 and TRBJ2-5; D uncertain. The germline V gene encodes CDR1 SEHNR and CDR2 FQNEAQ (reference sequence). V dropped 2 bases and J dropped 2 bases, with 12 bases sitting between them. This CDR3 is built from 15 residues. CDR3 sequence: CASSLMGLQQETQYF. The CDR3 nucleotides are TGTGCCAGCAGCTTAATGGGCCTTCAGCAAGAGACCCAGTACTTC.

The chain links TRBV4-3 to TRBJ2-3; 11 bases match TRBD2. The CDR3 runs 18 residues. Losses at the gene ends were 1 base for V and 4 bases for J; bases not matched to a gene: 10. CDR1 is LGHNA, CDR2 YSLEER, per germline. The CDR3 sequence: CASSQVIFSGRAADTQYF. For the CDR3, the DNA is TGCGCCAGCAGCCAAGTGATCTTTAGCGGGAGGGCTGCAGATACGCAGTATTTT.

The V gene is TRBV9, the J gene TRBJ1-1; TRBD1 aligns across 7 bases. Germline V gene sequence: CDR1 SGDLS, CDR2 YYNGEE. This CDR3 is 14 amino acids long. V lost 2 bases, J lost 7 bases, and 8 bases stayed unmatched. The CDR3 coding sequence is TGTGCCAGCAGCGTCACCGGGACAGCGGATGAAGCTTTCTTT. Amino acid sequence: CASSVTGTADEAFF.

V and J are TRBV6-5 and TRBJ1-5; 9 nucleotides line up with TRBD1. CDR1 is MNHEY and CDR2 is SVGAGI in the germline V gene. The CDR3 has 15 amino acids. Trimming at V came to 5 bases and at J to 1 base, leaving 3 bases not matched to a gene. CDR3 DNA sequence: TGTGCCAGCAGTGCGGACAGGGGCAGCAATCAGCCCCAGCATTTT. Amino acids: CASSADRGSNQPQHF.

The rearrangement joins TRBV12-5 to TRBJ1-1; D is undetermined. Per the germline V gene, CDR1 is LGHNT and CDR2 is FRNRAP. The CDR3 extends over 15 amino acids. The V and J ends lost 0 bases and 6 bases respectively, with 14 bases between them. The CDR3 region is CASGLVRGGRPEAFF. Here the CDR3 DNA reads TGTGCTAGTGGTTTGGTACGTGGAGGCCGGCCTGAAGCTTTCTTT.

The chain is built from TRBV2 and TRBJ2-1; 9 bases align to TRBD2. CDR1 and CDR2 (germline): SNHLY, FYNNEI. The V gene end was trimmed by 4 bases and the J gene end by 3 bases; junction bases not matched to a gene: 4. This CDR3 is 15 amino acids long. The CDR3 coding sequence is TGTGCCAGCAGTGGAGAAGCGGGAGGCTACAATGAGCAGTTCTTC. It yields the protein CASSGEAGGYNEQFF.

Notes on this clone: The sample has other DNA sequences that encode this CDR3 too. CDR3 nucleotides: TGTGCCAGCAGCCTATCGGGCTCCTACAATGAGCAGTTCTTC. The encoded protein is CASSLSGSYNEQFF. V usage is TRBV5-4 and J usage is TRBJ2-1; no clear D gene. Trimming cost V 4 bases and J 0 bases, with 8 bases left between them. The CDR3 has 14 residues. Germline V gene sequence: CDR1 SGHNT, CDR2 YYREEE (reference sequence).